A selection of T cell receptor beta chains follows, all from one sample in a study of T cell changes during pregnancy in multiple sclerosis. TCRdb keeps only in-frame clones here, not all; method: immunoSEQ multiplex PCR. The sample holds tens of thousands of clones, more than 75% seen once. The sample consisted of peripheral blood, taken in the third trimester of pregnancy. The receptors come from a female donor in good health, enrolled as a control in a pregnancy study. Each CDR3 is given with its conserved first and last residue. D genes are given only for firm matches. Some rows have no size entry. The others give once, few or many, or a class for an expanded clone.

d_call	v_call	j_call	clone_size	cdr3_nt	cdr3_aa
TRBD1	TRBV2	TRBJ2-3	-	TGTGCCAGCAGTGAAGATCCCGGACAGGGGAGAATTGCGGATACGCAGTATTTT	CASSEDPGQGRIADTQYF
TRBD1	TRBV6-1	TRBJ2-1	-	TGTGCCAGCAGTCGCGCGACAGGGGGGAATGAGCAGTTCTTC	CASSRATGGNEQFF
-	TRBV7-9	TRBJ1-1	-	TGTGCCAGCAGCTTAGAACCCGGCGAGGACACTGAAGCTTTCTTT	CASSLEPGEDTEAFF
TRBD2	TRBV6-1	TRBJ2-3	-	TGTGCCAGCAGTGCACTCGTAGGGACTAGCGGGAGTGGCGCAGATACGCAGTATTTT	CASSALVGTSGSGADTQYF
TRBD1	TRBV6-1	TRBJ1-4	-	TGTGCCAGCAGTGAAAGGGACAGGGGGGTATGGAATGAAAAACTGTTTTTT	CASSERDRGVWNEKLFF
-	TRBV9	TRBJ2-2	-	TGTGCCAGCAGCTCAGGGTCCGGGGAGCTGTTTTTT	CASSSGSGELFF
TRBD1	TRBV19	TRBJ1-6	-	TGTGCCAGTAGTACGGACAGGGGAGAGGGATCACCCCTCCACTTT	CASSTDRGEGSPLHF
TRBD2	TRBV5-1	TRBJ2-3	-	TGCGCCAGCAGCTTGGAAGCGGGAAGCACAGATACGCAGTATTTT	CASSLEAGSTDTQYF
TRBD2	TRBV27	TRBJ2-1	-	TGTGCCAGCAGTCCCATAGCGGGCCTCTCCTACAATGAGCAGTTCTTC	CASSPIAGLSYNEQFF
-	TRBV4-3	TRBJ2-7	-	TGCGCCAGCAGCCAAGACAGGGGTCTGTACGAGCAGTACTTC	CASSQDRGLYEQYF
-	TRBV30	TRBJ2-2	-	TGTGCCTGGAGTACCCCGGAGTCGAACACCGGGGAGCTGTTTTTT	CAWSTPESNTGELFF
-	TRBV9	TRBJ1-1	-	TGTGCCAGCAGCGCCGGACACCCGAACACTGAAGCTTTCTTT	CASSAGHPNTEAFF
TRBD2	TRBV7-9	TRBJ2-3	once	TGTGCCAGCAGCTTAATACTAGCGGGGTCGACAGATACGCAGTATTTT	CASSLILAGSTDTQYF
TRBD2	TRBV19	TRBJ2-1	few	TGTGCCAGTAGTCACCCGGGACTAGCGGCTCCCAGTGAGCAGTTCTTC	CASSHPGLAAPSEQFF
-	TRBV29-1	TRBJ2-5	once	TGCAGCGTTGCGGAGAGGGTGGAGACCCAGTACTTC	CSVAERVETQYF
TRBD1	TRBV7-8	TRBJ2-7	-	TGTGCCAGCAGCTTAGTGGGGGGGACAGGGAGCCATCTCGAGCAGTACTTC	CASSLVGGTGSHLEQYF
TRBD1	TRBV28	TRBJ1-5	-	TGTGCCAGCAGTTTACCTCCGGGGGCCGGACAGGGTAGCAATCAGCCCCAGCATTTT	CASSLPPGAGQGSNQPQHF
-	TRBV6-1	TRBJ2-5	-	TGTGCCAGCACCGCGACGGGCCAAGAGACCCAGTACTTC	CASTATGQETQYF
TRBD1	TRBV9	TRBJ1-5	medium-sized	TGTGCCAGCAGCCCTACAGGGGCCGGCAATCAGCCCCAGCATTTT	CASSPTGAGNQPQHF
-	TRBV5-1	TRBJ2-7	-	TGCGCCAGCAGCTCCATGGACTTCAGCTCCTACGAGCAGTACTTC	CASSSMDFSSYEQYF
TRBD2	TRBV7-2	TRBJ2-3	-	TGTGCCAGCAGCTTAGCAAGGGCTAGCGGGGGGGCTAATACGCAGTATTTT	CASSLARASGGANTQYF
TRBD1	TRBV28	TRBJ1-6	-	TGTGCCAGCAGTTTATTCCCGACAGGGGGACGGAGAAATTCACCCCTCCACTTT	CASSLFPTGGRRNSPLHF
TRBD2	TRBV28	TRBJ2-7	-	TGTGCCAGCAGTTTATTGGGCGGGAGCTCCTACGAGCAGTACTTC	CASSLLGGSSYEQYF
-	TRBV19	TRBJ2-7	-	TGTGCCAGTAGCCCCGGGATACCCTACGAGCAGTACTTC	CASSPGIPYEQYF
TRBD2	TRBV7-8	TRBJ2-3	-	TGTGCCACCCAAGGGACTAGCGGCACAGATACGCAGTATTTT	CATQGTSGTDTQYF
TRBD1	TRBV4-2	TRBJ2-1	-	TGTGCCAGCAGCCAAGGGGGACAGGGCATCTACAATGAGCAGTTCTTC	CASSQGGQGIYNEQFF